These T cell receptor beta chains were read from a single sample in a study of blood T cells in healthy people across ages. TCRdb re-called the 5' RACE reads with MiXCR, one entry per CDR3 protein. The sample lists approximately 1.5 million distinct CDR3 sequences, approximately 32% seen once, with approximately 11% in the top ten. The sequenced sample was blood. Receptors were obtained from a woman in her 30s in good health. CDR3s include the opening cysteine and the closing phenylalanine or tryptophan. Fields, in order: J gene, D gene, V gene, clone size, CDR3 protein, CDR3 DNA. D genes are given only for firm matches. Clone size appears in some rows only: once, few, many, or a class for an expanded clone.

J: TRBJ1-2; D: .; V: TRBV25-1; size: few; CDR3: CASSEVGDLSYGYTF; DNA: TGTGCCAGCAGTGAAGTAGGGGACTTATCCTATGGCTACACCTTC
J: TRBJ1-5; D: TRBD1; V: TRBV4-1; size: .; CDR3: CASSQGPQGAKNQPQHF; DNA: TGCGCCAGCAGCCAAGGTCCCCAGGGGGCAAAGAATCAGCCCCAGCATTTT
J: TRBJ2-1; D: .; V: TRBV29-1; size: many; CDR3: CSSRTGRDYNEQFF; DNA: TGCAGCTCCCGAACAGGGAGAGACTACAATGAGCAGTTCTTC
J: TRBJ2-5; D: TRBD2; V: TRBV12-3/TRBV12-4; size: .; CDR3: CASNPAGGQETQYF; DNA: TGTGCCAGCAACCCAGCGGGGGGTCAAGAGACCCAGTACTTC
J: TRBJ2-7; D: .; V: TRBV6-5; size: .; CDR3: CASSYSSNGDFKRDEQYF; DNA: TGTGCCAGCAGTTACTCGAGTAATGGGGACTTTAAGAGGGACGAGCAGTACTTC
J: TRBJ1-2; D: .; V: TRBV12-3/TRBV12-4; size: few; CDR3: CASSLGVGSGYTF; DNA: TGTGCCAGCAGTTTAGGAGTGGGTAGCGGCTACACCTTC
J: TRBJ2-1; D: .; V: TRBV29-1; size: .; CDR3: CSVDLGGAALTYNEQFF; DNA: TGCAGCGTTGATCTGGGGGGAGCGGCATTAACCTACAATGAGCAGTTCTTC
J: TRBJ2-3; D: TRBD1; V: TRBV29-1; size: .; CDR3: CSTETGAGTDTQYF; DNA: TGCAGCACGGAGACAGGGGCGGGCACAGATACGCAGTATTTT
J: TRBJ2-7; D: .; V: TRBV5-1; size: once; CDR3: CVSSLGGGYGRDEQYF; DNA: TGCGTCAGCAGCTTGGGTGGTGGTTACGGACGGGACGAGCAGTACTTC
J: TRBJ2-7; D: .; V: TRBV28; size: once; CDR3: CASSLSDGDDSIWVYEQYF; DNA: TGTGCCAGCAGTTTATCGGACGGAGATGATTCTATTTGGGTCTACGAGCAGTACTTC
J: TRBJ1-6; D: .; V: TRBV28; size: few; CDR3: CASTQLVGLRDSPLHF; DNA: TGTGCCAGCACTCAGCTCGTTGGGTTGAGGGATTCACCCCTCCACTTT
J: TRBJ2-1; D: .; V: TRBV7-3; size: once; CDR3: CASSARGGVYNEQFF; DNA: TGTGCCAGCAGTGCCAGGGGGGGTGTATACAATGAGCAGTTCTTC
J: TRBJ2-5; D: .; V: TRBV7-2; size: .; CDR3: CASSYSLSPRETQYF; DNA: TGTGCCAGCAGCTACTCACTATCCCCCAGGGAGACCCAGTACTTC
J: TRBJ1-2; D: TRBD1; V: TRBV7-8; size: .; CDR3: CASSLGGRGPPDTGYTF; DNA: TGTGCCAGCAGCTTAGGGGGCAGGGGGCCGCCCGATACTGGCTACACCTTC
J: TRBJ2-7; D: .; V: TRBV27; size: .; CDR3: CARSFRTEYEQYF; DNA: TGTGCCCGCAGTTTTCGGACAGAATACGAGCAGTACTTC
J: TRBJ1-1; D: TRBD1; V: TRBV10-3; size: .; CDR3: CAISKWDRAEAFF; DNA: TGTGCCATCAGTAAATGGGACAGAGCAGAAGCTTTCTTT
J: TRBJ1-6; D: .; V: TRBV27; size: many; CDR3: CASSFSQRFISPLHF; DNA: TGTGCCAGCAGTTTTTCGCAACGGTTTATCTCACCCCTCCACTTT
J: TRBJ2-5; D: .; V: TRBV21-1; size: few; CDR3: CASSPKPRLQETQYF; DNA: TGTGCCAGCAGCCCCAAACCGCGACTCCAAGAGACCCAGTACTTC
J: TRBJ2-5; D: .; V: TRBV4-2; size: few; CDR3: CASSQSNRDQETQYF; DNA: TGTGCCAGCAGCCAAAGTAACAGGGACCAAGAGACCCAGTACTTC
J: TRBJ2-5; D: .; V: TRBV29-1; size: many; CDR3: CSLSEGVFGETQYF; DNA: TGCAGCCTCTCCGAGGGGGTATTTGGTGAGACCCAGTACTTC